One sample yielded the 6 T cell receptor beta chains listed below, sequenced in a study of T cell repertoires in cytomegalovirus infection. TCRdb analysed the reads with MiXCR anew, one entry per CDR3 protein. In the table there are approximately 590,000 distinct CDR3 sequences, over 35% of which are singletons. What these receptors recognize is not known. Sequencing was performed on cultured PBMCs, taken from culture after CMV antigen stimulation. These receptors were collected from a human donor in good health (CMV status not recorded). Some clones in this sample may be carry-over from other donors' samples.

This chain uses TRBV12-3 or TRBV12-4 with TRBJ2-7, with 7 bases identical to TRBD2. The J segment lost 6 bases and the V segment lost 6 bases, leaving 11 bases of the junction unmatched. The CDR3 spans 14 residues. The CDR3 DNA reads as TGTGCCAGCAGCCTGGGGGGGGGGGAAGGCGAGCAGTACTTC. It codes for CASSLGGGEGEQYF.

Many counts were recorded for this clonotype. The V and J genes are TRBV7-2 and TRBJ1-3; D unresolved. This CDR3 region has 12 residues. With 6 bases removed from V and 4 bases from J, the gap between germline ends came to 7 bases. Germline loops: CDR1 SGHTA, CDR2 FQGNSA. CDR3 sequence: CASSPQGNTIYF. CDR3 bases: TGTGCCAGCAGTCCACAGGGAAACACCATATATTTT.

This clonotype occurred a few times. The chain has TRBV27 and TRBJ1-2; the match to TRBD1 covers 10 bases. This CDR3 has 15 amino acids. V lost 4 bases and J lost 7; bases outside the gene matches: 9. Germline V lookup: CDR1 MNHEY, CDR2 SMNVEV (reference sequence). The chain's CDR3 is CASSSRQGAVGGYTF. The CDR3 DNA follows: TGTGCCAGCAGTTCAAGACAGGGGGCGGTAGGTGGCTACACCTTC.

DNA of the CDR3: TGTGCCAGCAGCGAACAAAGGGACATAGGGGCAGCCTACAATGAGCAGTTCTTC. It is translated as CASSEQRDIGAAYNEQFF. The chain joins TRBV11-2 to TRBJ2-1; weak D call: TRBD1 (6 bases). V gave up 5 bases and J gave up 2 bases, with 22 bases separating them. The CDR3 sequence is 18 residues long. Germline CDR1 and CDR2: SGHAT and FQNNGV.

This clonotype was counted only a few times. This CDR3 reads CASSLRTGNEKLFF. The CDR3 region has the DNA TGTGCCAGCAGCTTAAGGACAGGAAATGAAAAACTGTTTTTT. The chain is built from TRBV7-9 and TRBJ1-4; 7 bases map to TRBD1. V gave up 2 bases and J gave up 5 bases; unmatched junction bases: 2. Germline assignment: CDR1 SEHNR and CDR2 FQNEAQ (reference sequence). CDR3 length: 14 residues.

Remarks on this clonotype: A much larger clone lies one base from this, so it may be a read error. The chain is built from TRBV12-3 or TRBV12-4 and TRBJ2-3, with D perhaps TRBD2 (6 bases). This CDR3 has 12 residues. V was cut by 6 bases and J by 4 bases, with 8 bases left in between. In nucleotides, the CDR3 is TGTGCCAGCAGGCGGGACGCAGATACGCAGTATTTT. Protein sequence: CASRRDADTQYF.